Sequencing of this T cell receptor beta chain was carried out in a study of long-term antiretroviral therapy in people with HIV. Study-level information: Collection dates of the earliest samples fall about a decade before the 2015 immediate-ART recommendation. Findings of the study overall: Within the repertoire, clones expanded before ART were dominant at all time points. Collection of the blood took place between about 2003 and 2017. The ART regimens in use then may have been less effective than current ones.

With regard to this clone: Its matching antigen is unknown.

Run at survey level, the immunoSEQ assay was version v3.0. Samples were sequenced targeting about 40,000-50,000 T-cell genomes each. TCRdb keeps only in-frame clones here, not all; method: immunoSEQ multiplex PCR. The repertoire holds approximately 25,000 clones, with roughly 80% as singletons. J was trimmed by 7 bases and V by 3 bases; bases with no gene match: 7. The CDR3 spans 15 residues. Germline loops: CDR1 SEHNR, CDR2 FQNEAQ (reference sequence). The rearrangement joins TRBV7-9 to TRBJ2-1, with TRBD1 identical over 9 bases. The sample was unsorted PBMCs, taken 2.1 years after starting antiretroviral therapy. The receptor's source is a man between 25 and 39 years old with HIV. The CDR3 loop reads CASSFSPGTGNEQFF. The CDR3 DNA reads as TGTGCCAGCAGCTTCAGTCCCGGGACAGGGAATGAGCAGTTCTTC.